The 14 T cell receptor beta chains below were found in one sample sequenced in a study of beta chain features in type 1 diabetes (dated by TCRdb to between 2018 and 2020). The receptor library was made with the immunoSEQ multiplex PCR assay. All of the isolated RNA was reverse transcribed with the High Capacity cDNA Reverse Transcription Kit, so expressed TCRB transcripts were sequenced. The clones in this table, taken by TCRdb from immuneACCESS, are in-frame only. Not every clone is retained; where verified, under half of the shortfall comes from an unresolved V gene, and the cause of the rest is unknown. The sample table holds tens of thousands of clones, of which approximately 48% were seen once. The top ten clones comprise 0.25% to 0.3% of the sample. Material: stem cell memory CD4+ T cells from blood. The sample's cell subset or site label, in plain terms: stem cell-like memory CD4+ T cells. The origin of the receptors is a young woman in good health.

The chain joins TRBV28 to TRBJ2-7; 15 positions match TRBD2. The CDR3 totals 18 residues. Germline assignment: CDR1 MDHEN and CDR2 SYDVKM. J was trimmed by 3 bases and V by 3 bases; bases with no gene match: 9. In DNA, the CDR3 is TGTGCCAGCAGTTTGTTACAAGGACTAGCGGGAGGGCTCTACGAGCAGTACTTC. Translating gives CASSLLQGLAGGLYEQYF.

The rearrangement links TRBV18 to TRBJ1-4, with TRBD1 identical over 8 bases. CDR3 length: 16 amino acids. With 3 bases clipped from V and 6 bases from J, the junction kept 9 bases outside the gene matches. Germline V gives CDR1 KGHSH, CDR2 LQKENI. In DNA, the CDR3 is TGTGCCAGCTCACCGAGAGACAGGGGAGGGCATGAAAAACTGTTTTTT. Its translation is CASSPRDRGGHEKLFF. Using reference TRBV18 and TRBJ1-4 for the parts outside the CDR3, the full variable domain is NAGVMQNPRHLVRRRGQEARLRCSPMKGHSHVYWYRQLPEEGLKFMVYLQKENIIDESGMPKERFSAEFPKEGPSILRIQQVVRGDSAAYFCASSPRDRGGHEKLFFGSGTQLSVL.

V and J are TRBV7-8 and TRBJ2-7, with a tentative D call TRBD2 (6 bases). V lost 5 bases and J 7 bases, leaving 21 bases between the germline ends. Germline values: CDR1 SGHVS, CDR2 FQNEAQ. This CDR3 comprises 15 residues. In DNA form, the CDR3 reads TGTGCCAGCAGCGCGGGACCCAATACGTGGGGTGAGCAGTACTTC. Translated, it gives CASSAGPNTWGEQYF.

This chain uses TRBV30 with TRBJ2-5; 9 positions agree with TRBD2. V lost 5 bases, J lost 7 bases, and 8 bases stayed unmatched. Looked up from germline, CDR1 is GTSNPN and CDR2 is SVGIG (reference sequence). The CDR3 has 13 amino acids. This CDR3 reads CAWSGTSFGTQYF. In DNA, the CDR3 is TGTGCCTGGTCCGGGACTAGCTTTGGGACCCAGTACTTC.

The gene calls are TRBV28 and TRBJ2-7, with 7 bases that match TRBD1. The germline CDR1 and CDR2 sequences are MDHEN and SYDVKM. Germline trimming cut 6 bases from V and 1 base from J; bases unmatched to any gene: 9. CDR3 length: 15 amino acids. Written as DNA, the CDR3 is TGTGCCAGCAGCTTTTCCGGGACAGTATCCTACGAGCAGTACTTC. Translation gives CASSFSGTVSYEQYF.

This chain links TRBV27 with TRBJ2-7; TRBD1 matches at 9 bases. V was pared by 6 bases and J by 7 bases, with 7 bases of the junction left unmatched. The V gene's germline CDR1 is MNHEY and CDR2 SMNVEV (reference sequence). This CDR3 is 13 amino acids long. CDR3 protein: CASRTQGAGEQYF. Here the CDR3 DNA reads TGTGCCAGCAGGACACAGGGGGCTGGTGAGCAGTACTTC.

This clone was detected only a few times. The V gene is TRBV29-1, the J gene TRBJ2-7; TRBD1 aligns across 9 bases. Germline CDR1 SQVTM, CDR2 ANQGSEA. V shed 3 bases, J shed 2 bases, and the junction held 2 bases outside the gene matches. The CDR3 has 13 residues. The CDR3 sequence: CSVDGTGTYEQYF. The DNA of the CDR3 is TGCAGCGTTGATGGGACAGGGACCTACGAGCAGTACTTC.

There are a few counts of this clone. The V gene is TRBV7-2, the J gene TRBJ2-4, with a possible D match to TRBD2 (7 bases). Germline V gene lookup returns CDR1 SGHTA and CDR2 FQGNSA. With 1 base removed from V and 3 bases from J, the gap between germline ends came to 19 bases. The CDR3 is made up of 18 amino acids. The CDR3 coding sequence is TGTGCCAGCAGCTTAGGGGGTTATAGGGGGGGTGACAAAAACATTCAGTACTTC. Its protein product is CASSLGGYRGGDKNIQYF.

This chain uses TRBV5-8 with TRBJ2-2, with D maybe TRBD2 (6 bases). This CDR3 comprises 17 residues. Per the germline V gene, CDR1 is SGHTS and CDR2 is YDEGEE. V dropped 0 bases and J dropped 2 bases, with 14 bases sitting between them. CDR3: CASSLGFGGVNTGELFF. For the CDR3, the DNA is TGTGCCAGCAGCTTGGGATTCGGGGGAGTAAACACCGGGGAGCTGTTTTTT.

This chain connects TRBV28 to TRBJ2-7; 7 bases align to TRBD1. From germline, CDR1 is MDHEN and CDR2 SYDVKM. V lost 7 bases and J lost 13; bases outside the gene matches: 16. The CDR3 has 13 amino acids. CDR3 nucleotide sequence: TGTGCCAGCACTCCATCCCCAAACAGGGGACCTTACTTC. Residues: CASTPSPNRGPYF.

The chain uses TRBV29-1 and TRBJ2-2; D possibly corresponds to TRBD2 (6 bases). V lost 4 bases, J lost 6 bases, and 18 bases lay in between. This CDR3 contains 15 residues. CDR1 SQVTM and CDR2 ANQGSEA come from the germline V gene. The CDR3 sequence: CSVGKSGSAAGELFF. The CDR3 nucleotides are TGCAGCGTTGGAAAAAGCGGGTCGGCGGCCGGGGAGCTGTTTTTT.

The chain has TRBV9 and TRBJ2-7; a weak D match, TRBD1 (5 bases). Trimming took 4 bases from V and 2 from J, leaving 19 bases between them. Germline assignment: CDR1 SGDLS and CDR2 YYNGEE. This CDR3 is built from 16 residues. CDR3 region: CASSSNQGLVAYEQYF. DNA for the CDR3: TGTGCCAGCAGCTCAAATCAGGGTCTAGTAGCCTACGAGCAGTACTTC.

This clone was seen only a few times. The V gene is TRBV18, the J gene TRBJ2-2, with 8 positions matching TRBD2. V gave up 8 bases and J gave up 4 bases; unmatched junction bases: 6. The CDR3 is 14 amino acids. Germline V lookup: CDR1 KGHSH, CDR2 LQKENI. The CDR3 nucleotides are TGTGCCAGCAGCGGGAGAGAGGGCACCGGGGAGCTGTTTTTT. This encodes CASSGREGTGELFF.

The chain has TRBV7-3 and TRBJ1-1, with D perhaps matching TRBD1 (5 bases). The CDR3 has 14 amino acids. Trimming took off 5 bases at V and 3 bases at J, with 13 bases between the two ends. The germline V gene has CDR1 SGHTA and CDR2 FQGTGA. The CDR3 spells CASSLVGGDTEAFF. The DNA for the CDR3 is TGTGCCAGCAGCCTCGTGGGGGGTGACACTGAAGCTTTCTTT.